The clone carrying this T cell receptor beta chain has just one count. Its cognate antigen is unknown. V was shortened by 0 bases and J by 0 bases, with 10 bases between the two germline ends. Germline-derived CDR1 and CDR2 are SGHRS and YFSETQ. The CDR3 runs 15 residues. The sample is drawn from a study of CD8+ T cells in alopecia areata. General study results and limits: Lesional scalp exceeded normal scalp in clonality, especially in alopecia totalis/universalis. Scalp samples also yield sequences from resident alphabeta T cells of normal skin. Sharing of TCRs across patients appeared less clear than in mice, possibly for HLA-related reasons.

Alopecia areata patients had lesional scalp punch biopsies and peripheral blood taken from them. Reverse transcribed after extraction, RNA yielded cDNA as the sequencing template. Sequencing was performed with immunoSEQ multiplex PCR; in TCRdb, only in-frame clones are kept and a portion is missing. The repertoire holds some 82,000 clones, just over 50% seen once, with 5.7% in the top ten. This TCR was sampled from a human donor with alopecia areata. The rearrangement links TRBV5-1 to TRBJ2-7; possible D gene TRBD2, 5 bases. Input material: NKG2D-high CD8+ T cells sorted from blood. The CDR3 sequence: CASSLGTLVSYEQYF. The CDR3 DNA reads TGCGCCAGCAGCTTGGGGACTCTGGTCTCCTACGAGCAGTACTTC.